The TCR beta chain described here comes from a study of stem cell transplantation in POMP-related autoinflammatory disease. Study overall: Hypothesis: faulty thymoproteasomes impair CD8+ T-cell selection, skewing TRB repertoires. DNA chimerism showed 100% graft donor engraftment of neutrophils and platelets through one year.

Study observations and caveats: Unique TRB V-J gene pairings were limited in number in patients with PRAID.

The protocol was immunoSEQ multiplex PCR, while the TCRdb copy is restricted to in-frame clones and leaves out a portion. The table has tens of thousands of clones, approximately 91% seen once; the top ten hold around 0.72%. As for this clone: Antigen unknown.

Trimming removed 7 bases from V and 11 bases from J; junction bases left unmatched: 14. This CDR3 comprises 14 residues. CDR1 MDHEN and CDR2 SYDVKM come from the germline V gene. This TCR was recovered from a human patient with POMP-related autoinflammation and immune dysregulation (PRAID). Some T cells may be provided by the graft donor. The chain uses TRBV28 and TRBJ1-1; TRBD1 agrees at 9 bases. The source was CD4+ T cells from PBMCs, collected after stem cell transplantation. CDR3 coding DNA: TGTGCCAGCACCAATTACAGGGGGCGCGAATCGGCTTTCTTT. Protein sequence: CASTNYRGRESAFF.